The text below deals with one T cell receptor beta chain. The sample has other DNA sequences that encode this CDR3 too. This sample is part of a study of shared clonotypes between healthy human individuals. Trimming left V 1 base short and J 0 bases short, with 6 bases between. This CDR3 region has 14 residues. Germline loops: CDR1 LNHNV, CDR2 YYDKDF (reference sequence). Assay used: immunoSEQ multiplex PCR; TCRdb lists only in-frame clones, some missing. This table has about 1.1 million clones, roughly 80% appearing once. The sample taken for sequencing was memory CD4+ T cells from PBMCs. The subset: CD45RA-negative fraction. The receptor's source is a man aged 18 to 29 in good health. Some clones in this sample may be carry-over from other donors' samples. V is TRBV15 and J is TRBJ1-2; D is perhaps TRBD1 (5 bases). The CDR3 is CATSRGDSNYGYTF. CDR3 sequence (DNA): TGTGCCACCAGCAGAGGGGACTCTAACTATGGCTACACCTTC.